This T cell receptor beta chain originates from a study of neurological immune-mediated disorders. CDR3 length: 14 amino acids. Germline-derived CDR1 and CDR2 are DFQATT and SNEGSKA (reference sequence). This clonotype was recorded only once. Mismatch with germline at one junction end may stem from a read error. One entry per CDR3 protein, called by TCRdb with MiXCR from the 5' RACE reads. The profile shows around 79,000 distinct CDR3 sequences, about 14% of them singletons. It was blood bank volunteers in Maryland, USA who made up the healthy controls. This clonotype originated in a woman between 50 and 59 years old in good health. Sequencing used PBMCs. The V and J genes are TRBV20-1 and TRBJ2-3, with a tentative D call TRBD2 (5 bases). In nucleotides, the CDR3 is TGCAGTACTAGTCTCACTTCGGTGACAGATACGCAGTATTTT. As protein: CSTSLTSVTDTQYF.